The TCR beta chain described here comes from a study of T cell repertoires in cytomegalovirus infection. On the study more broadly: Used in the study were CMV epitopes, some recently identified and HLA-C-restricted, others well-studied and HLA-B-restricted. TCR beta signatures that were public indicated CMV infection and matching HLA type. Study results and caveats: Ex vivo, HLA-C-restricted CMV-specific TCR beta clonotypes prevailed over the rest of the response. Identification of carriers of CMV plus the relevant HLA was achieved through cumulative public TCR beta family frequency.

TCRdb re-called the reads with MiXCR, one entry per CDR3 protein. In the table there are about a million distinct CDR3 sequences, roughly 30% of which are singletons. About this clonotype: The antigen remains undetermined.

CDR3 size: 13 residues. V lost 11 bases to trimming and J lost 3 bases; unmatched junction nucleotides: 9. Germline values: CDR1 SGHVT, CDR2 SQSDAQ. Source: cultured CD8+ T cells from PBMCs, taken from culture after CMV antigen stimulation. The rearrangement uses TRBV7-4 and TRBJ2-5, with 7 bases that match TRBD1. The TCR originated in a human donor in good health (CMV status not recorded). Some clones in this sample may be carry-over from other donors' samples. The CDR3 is CALTGAVEETQYF. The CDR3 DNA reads TGTGCCCTAACAGGGGCGGTAGAAGAGACCCAGTACTTC.